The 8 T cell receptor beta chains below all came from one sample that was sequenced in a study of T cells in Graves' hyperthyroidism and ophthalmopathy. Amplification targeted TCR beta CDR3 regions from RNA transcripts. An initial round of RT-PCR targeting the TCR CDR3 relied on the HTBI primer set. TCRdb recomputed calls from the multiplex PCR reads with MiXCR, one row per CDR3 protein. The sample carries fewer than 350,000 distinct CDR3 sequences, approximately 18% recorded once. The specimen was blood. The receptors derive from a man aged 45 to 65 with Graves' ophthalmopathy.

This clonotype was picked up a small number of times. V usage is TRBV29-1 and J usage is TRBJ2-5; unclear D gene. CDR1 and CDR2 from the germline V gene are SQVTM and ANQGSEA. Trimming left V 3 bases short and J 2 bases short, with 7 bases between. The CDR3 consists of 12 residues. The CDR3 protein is CSVEVGQETQYF. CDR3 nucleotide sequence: TGCAGCGTTGAGGTGGGGCAAGAGACCCAGTACTTC.

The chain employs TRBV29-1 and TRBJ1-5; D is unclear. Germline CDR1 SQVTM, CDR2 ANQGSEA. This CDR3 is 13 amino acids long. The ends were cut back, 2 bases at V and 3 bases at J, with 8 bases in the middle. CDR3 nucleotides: TGCAGCGTTGAACAGAGTCCCAATCAGCCCCAGCATTTT. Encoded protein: CSVEQSPNQPQHF. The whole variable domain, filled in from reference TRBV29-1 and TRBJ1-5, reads SAVISQKPSRDICQRGTSLTIQCQVDSQVTMMFWYRQQPGQSLTLIATANQGSEATYESGFVIDKFPISRPNLTFSTLTVSNMSPEDSSIYLCSVEQSPNQPQHFGDGTRLSIL.

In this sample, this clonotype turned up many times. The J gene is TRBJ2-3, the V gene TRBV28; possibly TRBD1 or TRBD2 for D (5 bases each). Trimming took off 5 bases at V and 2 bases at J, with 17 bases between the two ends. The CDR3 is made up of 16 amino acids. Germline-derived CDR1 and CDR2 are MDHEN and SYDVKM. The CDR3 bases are TGTGCCAGCAGTCCTTCGGGACCCAAGTTCACAGATACGCAGTATTTT. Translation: CASSPSGPKFTDTQYF.

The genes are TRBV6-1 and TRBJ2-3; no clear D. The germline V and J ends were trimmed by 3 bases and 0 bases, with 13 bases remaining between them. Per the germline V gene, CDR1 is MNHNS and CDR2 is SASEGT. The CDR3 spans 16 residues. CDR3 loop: CASSEMAGTSTDTQYF. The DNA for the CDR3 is TGTGCCAGCAGTGAGATGGCAGGCACTAGCACAGATACGCAGTATTTT.

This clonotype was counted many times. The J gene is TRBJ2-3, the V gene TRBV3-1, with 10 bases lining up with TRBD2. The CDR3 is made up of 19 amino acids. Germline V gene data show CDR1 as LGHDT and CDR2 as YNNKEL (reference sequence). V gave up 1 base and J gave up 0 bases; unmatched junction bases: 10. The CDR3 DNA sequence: TGTGCCAGCAGCCAAGTTTATGGGAGCGGGAGGGCTAGCACAGATACGCAGTATTTT. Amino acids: CASSQVYGSGRASTDTQYF.

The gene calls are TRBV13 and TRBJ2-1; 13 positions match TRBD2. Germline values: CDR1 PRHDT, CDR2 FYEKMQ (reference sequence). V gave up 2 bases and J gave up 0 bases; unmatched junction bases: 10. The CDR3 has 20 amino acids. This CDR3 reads CASSLPELAGGRSSYNEQFF. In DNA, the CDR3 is TGTGCCAGCAGCTTACCCGAACTAGCGGGAGGGCGGAGCTCCTACAATGAGCAGTTCTTC.

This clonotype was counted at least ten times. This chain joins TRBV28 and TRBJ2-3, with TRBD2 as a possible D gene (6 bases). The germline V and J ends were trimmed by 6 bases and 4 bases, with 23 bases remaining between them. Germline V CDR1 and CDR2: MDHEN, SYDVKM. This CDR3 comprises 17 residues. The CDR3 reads CASSPGPGRETADTQYF. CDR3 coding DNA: TGTGCCAGCAGCCCTGGCCCGGGACGGGAGACGGCAGATACGCAGTATTTT.

The CDR3 region is CSARDPAGGRSPLHF. CDR3 nucleotide sequence: TGCAGTGCTAGAGATCCCGCAGGGGGGAGGTCACCCCTCCACTTT. The chain has TRBV20-1 and TRBJ1-6, with 7 bases lining up with TRBD1. Germline-derived CDR1 and CDR2 are DFQATT and SNEGSKA (reference sequence). The CDR3 spans 15 residues. J lost 10 bases, V lost 0 bases, and 9 bases had no gene match.